The rows below give T cell receptor beta chains drawn from one sample of a study of T cell changes during pregnancy in multiple sclerosis. Profiled with immunoSEQ multiplex PCR; TCRdb holds only in-frame clones, not every one. This table has some 30,000 clones, around 91% appearing once. The source was CD4+ T cells from peripheral blood mononuclear cells, collected in the third trimester of pregnancy. These receptors came from a female donor in good health, enrolled as a control in a pregnancy study. Both conserved end residues are part of each CDR3. The D gene is left open where the match is weak. Clone size, where shown, is once, few, many, or a class for clones that have expanded.

J gene | V gene | clone size | D gene | CDR3 protein | CDR3 DNA
TRBJ2-3 | TRBV9 | NA | NA | CASSGPRGDTQYF | TGTGCCAGCAGCGGGCCCCGAGGCGATACGCAGTATTTT
TRBJ2-1 | TRBV7-8 | NA | TRBD2 | CASSLGTSGVNEQFF | TGTGCCAGCAGCTTAGGGACTAGCGGGGTCAATGAGCAGTTCTTC
TRBJ1-4 | TRBV18 | NA | TRBD1 | CASSPPVGPGGISNEKLFF | TGTGCCAGCTCACCCCCGGTGGGACCAGGGGGGATCTCTAATGAAAAACTGTTTTTT
TRBJ2-5 | TRBV6-5 | NA | NA | CASSYSSPRLETQYF | TGTGCCAGCAGTTACTCGTCACCCCGGTTGGAGACCCAGTACTTC
TRBJ2-1 | TRBV14 | NA | TRBD2 | CASSHRGGGGEQFF | TGTGCCAGCAGCCACCGGGGGGGCGGGGGTGAGCAGTTCTTC
TRBJ1-5 | TRBV5-1 | NA | TRBD1 | CASSPRTGSQPQHF | TGCGCCAGCAGCCCGCGGACAGGGAGTCAGCCCCAGCATTTT
TRBJ2-3 | TRBV6-5 | once | NA | CASSRALDTQYF | TGTGCCAGCAGCCGAGCGCTAGATACGCAGTATTTT
TRBJ2-7 | TRBV2 | NA | NA | CASSVAGREQYF | TGTGCCAGCAGTGTGGCGGGACGGGAGCAGTACTTC
TRBJ1-1 | TRBV5-1 | NA | NA | CASKIGNTEAFF | TGCGCCAGCAAGATCGGGAACACTGAAGCTTTCTTT
TRBJ2-7 | TRBV5-1 | NA | NA | CASSPGQIHEQYF | TGCGCCAGCAGCCCGGGACAAATCCACGAGCAGTACTTC
TRBJ2-3 | TRBV6-1 | NA | NA | CASRQGSTDTQYF | TGTGCCAGCAGACAGGGAAGCACAGATACGCAGTATTTT
TRBJ2-3 | TRBV25-1 | NA | NA | CASSDSAARTDTQYF | TGTGCCAGCAGTGACTCAGCCGCCAGGACAGATACGCAGTATTTT
TRBJ1-4 | TRBV19 | NA | TRBD1 | CASSQQGSEKLFF | TGTGCCAGTAGTCAACAGGGGAGTGAAAAACTGTTTTTT
TRBJ2-1 | TRBV6-5 | NA | TRBD1 | CASSSGQGGEQFF | TGTGCCAGCAGTTCCGGACAGGGTGGTGAGCAGTTCTTC
TRBJ2-7 | TRBV11-3 | NA | TRBD2 | CASSPGLAGGHEQYF | TGTGCCAGCAGCCCGGGACTAGCGGGAGGGCACGAGCAGTACTTC
TRBJ2-1 | TRBV6-6 | NA | NA | CASSYLGGGRNEQFF | TGTGCCAGCAGTTACTTGGGGGGGGGCCGCAATGAGCAGTTCTTC
TRBJ1-4 | TRBV6-1 | NA | TRBD1 | CASDRGGEKLFF | TGTGCCAGCGACAGGGGAGGTGAAAAACTGTTTTTT